This record looks at one T cell receptor (beta chain) sequence and its context. The antigen is not known. Clones were sequenced by immunoSEQ multiplex PCR, and TCRdb holds only the in-frame ones, with some missing. The repertoire includes 82,000 or so clones, approximately 85% of them detected once, and about 2.3% sits in the top ten. The sample belongs to a study of OX40 agonist ivuxolimab in advanced cancers. Study-wide background: Antecedent anti-PD-1, anti-PD-L1 or anti-CTLA-4 therapy was permissible, with roughly 36% having received some.

The study's findings and limits: More expanded clones were found, on average, in CD8+ than in CD4+ T cells.

Germline lookup yields CDR1 SGHRS and CDR2 YFSETQ. The CDR3 covers 14 residues. V lost 0 bases to trimming and J lost 4 bases; unmatched junction nucleotides: 3. The chain recombines TRBV5-1 with TRBJ1-2; 7 nucleotides match TRBD1. Here the sequenced sample was CD4+ or CD8+ T cells sorted from blood, taken in a trial of the OX40 agonist ivuxolimab. This receptor was taken from an adult with an advanced solid tumor such as melanoma, head and neck, liver or kidney cancer. CDR3 DNA: TGCGCCAGCAGCTTGGGACAGGGAACCTATGGCTACACCTTC. Translation: CASSLGQGTYGYTF.